This T cell receptor beta chain originates from a study of OX40 agonist ivuxolimab in advanced cancers. Assay: immunoSEQ multiplex PCR; the TCRdb copy retains only in-frame clones and omits some. The sample shows about 90,000 clones, approximately 90% of them seen only once. With 0 bases removed from V and 12 bases from J, the gap between germline ends came to 21 bases. The CDR3 totals 16 residues. From germline, CDR1 is LGHNA and CDR2 YNFKEQ. The input for sequencing was CD4+ or CD8+ T cells sorted from blood, taken in a trial of the OX40 agonist ivuxolimab. This sequence was found in an adult with an advanced solid tumor such as melanoma, head and neck, liver or kidney cancer. The chain recombines TRBV4-2 with TRBJ2-1; unclear D gene. This CDR3 reads CASSQDRATSRIGQFF. CDR3 nucleotides: TGTGCCAGCAGCCAAGATAGGGCAACGTCGAGAATTGGGCAGTTCTTC.